The 6 T cell receptor beta chains in this list originate from one sample, sequenced in a study of CD8+ T cells in alopecia areata. Sequencing templates came from extracted RNA that was reverse transcribed into cDNA. Using immunoSEQ multiplex PCR, the repertoire was profiled, and TCRdb retains in-frame clones only, with some absent. The sample was found to contain 250,000 or so clones, and every one recurs. It was with CD4, CD8alpha, NKG2D, NKG2ACE and other markers that pooled cutaneous lymph node cells were sorted. Source material: CD4+ T cells sorted from a lymph node. All receptors come from a C3H/HeJ mouse with alopecia areata. The strain's MHC: H2-k.

Concerning this clone itself: Gene names and germline match the mouse. The read ends 4 residues early relative to the CDR3; the germline J gene fills the gap. The chain combines TRBV13-1 with TRBJ1-2, with TRBD1 identical over 8 bases. CDR3 length: 14 residues. The V segment lost 3 bases and the J segment 4 bases; nucleotides outside the gene matches: 5. Germline CDR1 reads NSHNY; CDR2 reads SYGAGN. The chain's CDR3 is CASSANRGTSDYTF. CDR3 DNA, as far as it was read: TGTGCCAGCAGTGCCAACAGGGGGACCTCC.

Remarks on this clone: Gene names denote mouse genes. The read terminates 4 residues before the CDR3 end, so the remaining end is supplied by the germline J gene. Other DNA sequences from this sample encode an identical CDR3 as well. This sequence joins TRBV5 and TRBJ2-7; 11 bases are shared with TRBD2. This CDR3 has 15 residues. Germline lookup yields CDR1 LGHNA and CDR2 YNLKQL (reference sequence). The J segment lost 1 base and the V segment lost 4 bases, leaving 3 bases of the junction unmatched. The CDR3: CASSPRLGGSYEQYF. The CDR3 bases that were read are TGTGCCAGCAGCCCAAGACTGGGGGGGTCCTAT.

This clone was found a few times. The germline and genes are mouse ones. The read falls 4 residues short of the CDR3 end, and the missing part is taken from the germline J gene. The J gene is TRBJ2-3, the V gene TRBV1; 14 positions match TRBD2. In germline, CDR1 is NSQYPW, CDR2 LRSPGD (reference sequence). This CDR3 has 16 residues. The junction had 4 bases not matched to a gene; V was cut back by 4 bases and J by 4 bases. The CDR3 sequence: CTCSVGTGGATETLYF. CDR3 DNA (partial): TGCACCTGCAGTGTAGGGACTGGGGGGGCCACAGAA.

A few counts support this clone. Mouse gene names and germline throughout. The read finishes 4 residues shy of the CDR3 end, and the germline J gene is used to complete it. Other DNA sequences in the same sample also yield this CDR3. The chain has TRBV1 and TRBJ1-1; 10 bases match TRBD1. The V gene end was trimmed by 6 bases and the J gene end by 3 bases; junction bases not matched to a gene: 1. The CDR3 is 13 amino acids. In germline, CDR1 is NSQYPW, CDR2 LRSPGD (reference sequence). The CDR3 DNA, read in part, is TGCACCTGCAGCGGGACAGGGGACACA. Protein sequence: CTCSGTGDT. The whole CDR3 protein is CTCSGTGDTEVFF.

This clone was counted between two and nine times. Any gene name here is a mouse gene name. The CDR3 is cut off 4 residues early in the read; its end comes from the germline J gene. The chain recombines TRBV5 with TRBJ2-2, with 11 bases matching TRBD2. The CDR3 consists of 16 residues. The V gene end was trimmed by 4 bases and the J gene end by 3 bases; junction bases not matched to a gene: 4. Germline V gene lookup returns CDR1 LGHNA and CDR2 YNLKQL (reference sequence). The CDR3: CASSPPGLGDTGQLYF. CDR3 DNA, as far as it was read: TGTGCCAGCAGCCCGCCGGGACTGGGGGACACCGGG.

Points on this clone: Gene and germline names: mouse. The read stops 4 residues short of the end of the CDR3; the missing end is completed from the germline J gene. The rearrangement joins TRBV13-3 to TRBJ2-2; 10 nucleotides align to TRBD2. Germline loops: CDR1 NNHDY, CDR2 SYVADS. This CDR3 is built from 16 residues. With 5 bases clipped from V and 3 bases from J, the junction kept 7 bases outside the gene matches. CDR3: CASSPGLGVYTGQLYF. The sequenced part of the CDR3 DNA is TGTGCCAGCAGCCCCGGACTGGGGGTTTACACCGGG.